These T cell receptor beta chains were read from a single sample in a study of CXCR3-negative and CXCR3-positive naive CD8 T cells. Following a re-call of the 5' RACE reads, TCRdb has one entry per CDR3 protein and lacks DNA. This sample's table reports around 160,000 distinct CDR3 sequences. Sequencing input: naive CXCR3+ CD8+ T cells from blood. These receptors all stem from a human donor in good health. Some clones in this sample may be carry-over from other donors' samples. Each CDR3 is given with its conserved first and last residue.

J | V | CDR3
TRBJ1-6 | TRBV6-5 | CASSQTAGYNSPLHF
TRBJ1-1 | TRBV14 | CASSQDLMTAMNTEAFF
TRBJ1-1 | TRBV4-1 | CASSNPGQGSTEAFF
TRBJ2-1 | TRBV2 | CASSELAGVHEQFF
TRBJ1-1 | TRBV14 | CASSQERNSFGTEAFF
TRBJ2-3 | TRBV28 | CASSLVRVADTQYF
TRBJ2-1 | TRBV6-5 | CASSYTRGWSNNEQFF
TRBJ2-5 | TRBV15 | CATSRRGQDGRETQYF
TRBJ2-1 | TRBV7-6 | CASSWGLAVGNEQFF
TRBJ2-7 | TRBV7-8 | CASSFTGTGPHEQYF
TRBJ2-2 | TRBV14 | CASSQDQAGVGTGELFF
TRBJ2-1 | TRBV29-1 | CSVAVGPSGNEQFF
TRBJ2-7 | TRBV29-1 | CSVILAGGGNEQYF
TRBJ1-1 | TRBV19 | CASILGDTEAFF
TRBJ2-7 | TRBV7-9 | CASSQSGDSYEQYF
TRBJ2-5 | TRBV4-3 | CASSRIGASVQETQYF
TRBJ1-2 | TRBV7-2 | CASTDGLYGYTF
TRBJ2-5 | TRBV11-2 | CASSSGTRRDQETQYF
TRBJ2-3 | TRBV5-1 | CASNDGPSGTTDTQYF
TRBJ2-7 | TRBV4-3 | CASSQVIPLAGISYEQYF
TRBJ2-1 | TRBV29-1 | CSFYGTSGYNEQFF
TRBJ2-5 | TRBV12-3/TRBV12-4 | CASSETGGMETQYF
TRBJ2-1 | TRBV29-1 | CSVNTGTGGNSYNEQFF
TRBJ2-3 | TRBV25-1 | CASSEGAGVQYF
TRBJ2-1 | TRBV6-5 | CASSYSGQGHEQFF
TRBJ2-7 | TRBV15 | CATSRDRHPVYEQYF
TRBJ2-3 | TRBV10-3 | CAITDTDTQYF
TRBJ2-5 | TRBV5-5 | CASSLAPWLEGKETQYF
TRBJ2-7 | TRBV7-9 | CASSPSYEQYF
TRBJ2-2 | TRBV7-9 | CASTSRGQNTGELFF
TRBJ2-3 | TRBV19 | CASGLSSYTDTQYF
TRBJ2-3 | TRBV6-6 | CASGSAESTDTQYF
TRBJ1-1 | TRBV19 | CASSIDRQPQDTEAFF
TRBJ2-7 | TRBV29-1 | CSVEVRGRENEQYF
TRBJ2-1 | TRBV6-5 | CASSPGSSYNEQFF
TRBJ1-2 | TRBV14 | CASSQKGANYGYTF
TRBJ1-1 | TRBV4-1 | CASSQETGITEAFF
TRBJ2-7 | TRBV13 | CASSDGGAGDEQYF
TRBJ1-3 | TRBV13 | CASSPQGAGNTIYF